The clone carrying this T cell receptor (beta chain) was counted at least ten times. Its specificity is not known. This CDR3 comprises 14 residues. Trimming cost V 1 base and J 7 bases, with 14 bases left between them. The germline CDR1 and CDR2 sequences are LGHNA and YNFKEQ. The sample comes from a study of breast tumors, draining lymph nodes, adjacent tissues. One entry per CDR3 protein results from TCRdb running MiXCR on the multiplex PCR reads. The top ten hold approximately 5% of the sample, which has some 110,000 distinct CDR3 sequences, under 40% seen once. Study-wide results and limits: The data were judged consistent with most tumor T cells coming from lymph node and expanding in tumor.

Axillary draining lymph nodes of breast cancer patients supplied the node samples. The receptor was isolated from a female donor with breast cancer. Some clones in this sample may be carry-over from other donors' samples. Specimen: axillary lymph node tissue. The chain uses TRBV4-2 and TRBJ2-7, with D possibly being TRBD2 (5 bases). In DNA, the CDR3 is TGTGCCAGCAGCCAAGCGCCGGGTGAGGGAGAGCAGTACTTC. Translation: CASSQAPGEGEQYF.